Sequencing of this T cell receptor beta chain was carried out in a study of cytomegalovirus exposure and HLA in healthy donors. General study points: In a later analysis, most CMV-associated TCR beta chains appeared HLA-restricted. Certain sequence variants were highly shared and formed a cluster, and this cluster was likely a sequencing artifact.

On this clone: The target antigen is unknown. One end of the junction varies from germline; a read error may be responsible.

Primers included in the PCR were 60 Vbeta and 13 Jbeta primers. Here immunoSEQ multiplex PCR was the method, and the copy in TCRdb shows in-frame clones only, minus some. Of around 90,000 clones in the sample, approximately 80% were seen once. The sample consisted of PBMCs. The clonotype originates from a middle-aged woman in good health and CMV-seronegative.

The CDR3 sequence: CSVERGTGAANSLF. The CDR3 region has the DNA TGCAGCGTTGAAAGGGGGACAGGGGCCGCAAACTCGCTCTTC. The chain carries TRBV29-1 and TRBJ2-1, with TRBD1 matching over 10 bases. The germline gives CDR1 SQVTM, CDR2 ANQGSEA. The CDR3 has 14 residues.